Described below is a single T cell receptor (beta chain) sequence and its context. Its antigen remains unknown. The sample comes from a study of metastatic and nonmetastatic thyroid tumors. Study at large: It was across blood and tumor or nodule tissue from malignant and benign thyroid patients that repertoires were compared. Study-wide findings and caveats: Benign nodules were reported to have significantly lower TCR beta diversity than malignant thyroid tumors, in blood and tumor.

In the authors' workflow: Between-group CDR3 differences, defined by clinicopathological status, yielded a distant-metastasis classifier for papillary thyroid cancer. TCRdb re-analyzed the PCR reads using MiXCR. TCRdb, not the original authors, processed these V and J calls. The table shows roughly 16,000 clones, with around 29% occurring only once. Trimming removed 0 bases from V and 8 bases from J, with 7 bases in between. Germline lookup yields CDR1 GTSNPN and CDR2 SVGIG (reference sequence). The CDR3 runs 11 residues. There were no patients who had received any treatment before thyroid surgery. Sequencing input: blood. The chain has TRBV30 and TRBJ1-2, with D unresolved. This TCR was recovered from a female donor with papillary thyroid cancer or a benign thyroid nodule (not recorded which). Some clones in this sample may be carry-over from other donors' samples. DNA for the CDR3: TGTGCCTGGAGTGTACGAGGAGGCTACACCTTC. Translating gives CAWSVRGGYTF.